This is a list of T cell receptor beta chains from one sample in a study of blood T cell repertoires in COVID-19. Method: immunoSEQ multiplex PCR; TCRdb's copy keeps in-frame clones and lacks some. The sample shows around 60,000 clones, around 77% of them seen only once. Input material: peripheral blood. The receptors here all came from an elderly man with active or convalescent COVID-19. Both conserved end residues are part of each CDR3. A D gene is named only where the DNA matches it firmly. Clone sizes are given selectively: once, few, many, or a class where the clone is expanded.

TRBJ2-1	TRBV2	NA	NA	CASSDRGGELNEQFF	TGTGCCAGCAGTGATAGGGGCGGAGAACTGAATGAGCAGTTCTTC
TRBJ2-7	TRBV12-5	NA	NA	CASGPMGRGGLYEQYF	TGTGCTAGTGGTCCCATGGGGAGGGGGGGCCTGTACGAGCAGTACTTC
TRBJ1-4	TRBV3-1/TRBV3-2	NA	NA	CASSQGGDGAEKLFF	TGTGCCAGCAGCCAAGGGGGGGACGGTGCTGAAAAACTGTTTTTT
TRBJ1-1	TRBV11-2	NA	NA	CASSARGGGNTEAFF	TGTGCCAGCAGCGCCCGTGGGGGGGGTAACACTGAAGCTTTCTTT
TRBJ2-5	TRBV15	NA	NA	CATSRDLTKQETQYF	TGTGCCACCAGCAGAGATCTGACTAAACAAGAGACCCAGTACTTC
TRBJ2-2	TRBV5-1	NA	TRBD2	CASSPGGGNTGELFF	TGCGCCAGCAGCCCTGGGGGGGGAAACACCGGGGAGCTGTTTTTT
TRBJ2-6	TRBV19	once	NA	CASSIARGSAGANVLTF	TGTGCCAGTAGTATAGCCAGGGGTAGTGCTGGGGCCAACGTCCTGACTTTC
TRBJ2-1	TRBV4-1	once	TRBD2	CASSQALAGGSEQFF	TGCGCCAGCAGCCAAGCCCTAGCGGGGGGCAGTGAGCAGTTCTTC
TRBJ1-2	TRBV28	NA	NA	CASSDTTGFGYTF	TGTGCCAGCAGCGATACGACAGGTTTTGGCTACACCTTC
TRBJ2-7	TRBV6-5	NA	TRBD1	CASRTGDESHEQYF	TGTGCCAGCAGGACAGGGGACGAGTCGCACGAGCAGTACTTC
TRBJ1-3	TRBV6-6	NA	NA	CASSPTGTASGNTIYF	TGTGCCAGCAGTCCCACCGGGACTGCCTCTGGAAACACCATATATTTT
TRBJ2-7	TRBV30	NA	TRBD1	CAWNRQGYEQYF	TGTGCCTGGAACCGACAGGGCTACGAGCAGTACTTC
TRBJ2-7	TRBV28	NA	NA	CASSLGEYEQYF	TGTGCCAGCAGTTTAGGGGAGTACGAGCAGTACTTC
TRBJ2-1	TRBV7-8	NA	TRBD2	CASSLQPNGLAGVGDEQFF	TGTGCCAGCAGCTTACAGCCGAACGGACTAGCGGGAGTGGGTGATGAGCAGTTCTTC
TRBJ2-1	TRBV11-3	NA	NA	CASSPPSSNEQFF	TGTGCCAGCAGCCCTCCCTCGTCCAATGAGCAGTTCTTC
TRBJ1-1	TRBV5-1	NA	NA	CASSLGGLNTEAFF	TGCGCCAGCAGCTTGGGGGGGCTGAACACTGAAGCTTTCTTT
TRBJ2-2	TRBV7-8	once	TRBD2	CASSPLATGGAVTGELFF	TGTGCCAGCAGCCCCCTGGCAACCGGGGGGGCCGTGACCGGGGAGCTGTTTTTT
TRBJ1-1	TRBV18	NA	NA	CASSPEAPNTEAFF	TGTGCCAGCTCACCAGAGGCGCCGAACACTGAAGCTTTCTTT
TRBJ1-2	TRBV3-1/TRBV3-2	NA	TRBD1	CASSQGMGQTYGYTF	TGTGCCAGCAGCCAAGGGATGGGACAGACCTATGGCTACACCTTC
TRBJ1-5	TRBV3-1/TRBV3-2	NA	NA	CASSQEGTSQPQHF	TGTGCCAGCAGCCAAGAGGGGACAAGCCAGCCCCAGCATTTT
TRBJ1-6	TRBV9	NA	TRBD1	CASSAFTGGSNSPLHF	TGTGCCAGCAGCGCCTTTACAGGGGGTTCTAATTCACCCCTCCACTTT
TRBJ2-5	TRBV5-5	NA	NA	CASSSQDSRETQYF	TGTGCCAGCAGCTCGCAGGATTCCCGAGAGACCCAGTACTTC
TRBJ2-7	TRBV21-1	NA	NA	CASRPRDPHSYEQYF	TGTGCCAGCAGGCCGCGGGACCCACACTCCTACGAGCAGTACTTC